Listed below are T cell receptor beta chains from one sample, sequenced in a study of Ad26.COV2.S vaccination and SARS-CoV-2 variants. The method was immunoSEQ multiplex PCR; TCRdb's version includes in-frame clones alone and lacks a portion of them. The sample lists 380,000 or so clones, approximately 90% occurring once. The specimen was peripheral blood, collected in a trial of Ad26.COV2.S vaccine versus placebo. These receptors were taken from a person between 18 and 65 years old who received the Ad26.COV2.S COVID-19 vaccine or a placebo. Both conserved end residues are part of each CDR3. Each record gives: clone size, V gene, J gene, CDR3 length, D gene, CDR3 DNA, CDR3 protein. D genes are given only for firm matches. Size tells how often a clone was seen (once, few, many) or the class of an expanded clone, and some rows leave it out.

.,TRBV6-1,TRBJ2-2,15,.,TGTGCCAGCAGTGAGCGGGGACTGAACACCGGGGAGCTGTTTTTT,CASSERGLNTGELFF
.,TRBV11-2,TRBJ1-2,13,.,TGTGCCAGCAGCCCCGGGTCCACTTATGGCTACACCTTC,CASSPGSTYGYTF
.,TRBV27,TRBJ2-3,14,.,TGTGCCAGCAGGCGAGCACTCCGCACAGATACGCAGTATTTT,CASRRALRTDTQYF
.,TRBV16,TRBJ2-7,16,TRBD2,TGTGCCAGCAGCCTTGCCTATGCGGGAGGGCAGAACGAGCAGTACTTC,CASSLAYAGGQNEQYF
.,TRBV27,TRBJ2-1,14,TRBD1,TGTGCCAGCAGTTTCAGGGGGCCCCACAATGAGCAGTTCTTC,CASSFRGPHNEQFF
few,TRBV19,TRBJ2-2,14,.,TGTGCCAGTAGCCCCTCGGTAAACACCGGGGAGCTGTTTTTT,CASSPSVNTGELFF
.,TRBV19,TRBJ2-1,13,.,TGTGCCAGTAGCGCCTCCCACGACAGGTCCTCGTTCTTC,CASSASHDRSSFF
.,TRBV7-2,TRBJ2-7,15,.,TGTGCCAGCAGCTTAGAGGACAGCGGAACCTACGAGCAGTACTTC,CASSLEDSGTYEQYF
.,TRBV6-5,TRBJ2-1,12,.,TGTGCCAGCAGTTACAGGGGTGGGGAGCAGTTCTTC,CASSYRGGEQFF
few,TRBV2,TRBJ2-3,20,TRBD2,TGTGCCAGCAGTGCCTACCCCCCCGGGACTAGCGGGGGAGGGCCAGATACGCAGTATTTT,CASSAYPPGTSGGGPDTQYF
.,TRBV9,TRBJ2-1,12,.,TGTGCCAGCAGCGGGGCCAACAATGAGCAGTTCTTC,CASSGANNEQFF
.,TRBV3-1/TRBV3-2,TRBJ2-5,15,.,TGTGCCAGCAGCCAACTGGCAGGGGCGACAGAGACCCAGTACTTC,CASSQLAGATETQYF